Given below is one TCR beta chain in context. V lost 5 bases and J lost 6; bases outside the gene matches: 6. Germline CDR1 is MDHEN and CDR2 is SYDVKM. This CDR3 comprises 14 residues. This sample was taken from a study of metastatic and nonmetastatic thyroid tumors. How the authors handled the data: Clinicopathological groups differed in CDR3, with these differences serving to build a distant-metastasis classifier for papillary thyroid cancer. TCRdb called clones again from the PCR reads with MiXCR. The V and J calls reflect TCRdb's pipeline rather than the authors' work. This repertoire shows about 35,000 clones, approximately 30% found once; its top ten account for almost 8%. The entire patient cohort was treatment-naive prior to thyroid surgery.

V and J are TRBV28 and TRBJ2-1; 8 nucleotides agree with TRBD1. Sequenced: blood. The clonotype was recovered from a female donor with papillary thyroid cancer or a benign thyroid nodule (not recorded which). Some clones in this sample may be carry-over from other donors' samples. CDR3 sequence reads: CASSATGGSNEQFF. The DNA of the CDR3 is TGTGCCAGCAGTGCAACAGGGGGTTCCAATGAGCAGTTCTTC.